The clone carrying this TCR beta chain was observed many times. What was amplified from RNA transcripts were TCR beta CDR3 regions. The TCR CDR3 first-round RT-PCR relied on the HTBI primer set. MiXCR, applied by TCRdb to the multiplex PCR reads, yields one record per CDR3 protein. The sample records about 420,000 distinct CDR3 sequences, more than 15% being singletons. This entry comes from a study of T cells in Graves' hyperthyroidism and ophthalmopathy. The CDR3 is 15 amino acids. Germline V gene data show CDR1 as ENHRY and CDR2 as SYGVKD. V shed 0 bases, J shed 4 bases, and the junction held 5 bases outside the gene matches.

The genes are TRBV10-3 and TRBJ2-5, with 7 bases aligning to TRBD2. The source is a woman aged 18-35 years with Graves' hyperthyroidism. Sequenced: blood. The chain's CDR3 is CAISESGLFGETQYF. The CDR3 nucleotides are TGTGCCATCAGTGAGTCGGGACTATTTGGAGAGACCCAGTACTTC.